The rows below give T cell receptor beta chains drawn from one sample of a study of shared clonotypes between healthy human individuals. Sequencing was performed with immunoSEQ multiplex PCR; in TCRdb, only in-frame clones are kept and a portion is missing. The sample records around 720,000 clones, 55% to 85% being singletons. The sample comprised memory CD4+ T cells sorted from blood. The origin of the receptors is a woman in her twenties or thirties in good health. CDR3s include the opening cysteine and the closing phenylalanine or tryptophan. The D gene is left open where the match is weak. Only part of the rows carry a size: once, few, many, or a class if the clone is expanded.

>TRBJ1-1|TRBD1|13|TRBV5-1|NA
TGCGCCAGCAGCAAACAGGGGTACACTGAAGCTTTCTTT
CASSKQGYTEAFF
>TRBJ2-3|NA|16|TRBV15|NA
TGTGCCACCAGCAGAGATCAGGGTACGGGCACAGATACGCAGTATTTT
CATSRDQGTGTDTQYF
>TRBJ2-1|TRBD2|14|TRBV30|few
TGTGCCTGGAGACCGGGACTAGTAGTCTATGAGCAGTTCTTC
CAWRPGLVVYEQFF
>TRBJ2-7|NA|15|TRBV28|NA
TGTGCCAGCAGTTTAGGGAGATCGAGCTCCTACGAGCAGTACTTC
CASSLGRSSSYEQYF
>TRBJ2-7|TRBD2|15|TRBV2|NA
TGTGCCAGCAGCGGGACTAGCGGGCGGACCTACGAGCAGTACTTC
CASSGTSGRTYEQYF
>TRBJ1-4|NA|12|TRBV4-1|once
TGCGCCAGCAGCGAGGGAAACCGAAAACTGTTTTTT
CASSEGNRKLFF
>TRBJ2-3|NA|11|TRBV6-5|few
TGTGCCACCGCTCAATCAGATACGCAGTATTTT
CATAQSDTQYF
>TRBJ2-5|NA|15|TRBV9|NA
TGTGCCAGCAGCGTCCAGGTGGAGCCCCAAGAGACCCAGTACTTC
CASSVQVEPQETQYF
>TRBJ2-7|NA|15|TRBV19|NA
TGTGCCAGTAGTTTCGGCGGGGGCATATCCTACGAGCAGTACTTC
CASSFGGGISYEQYF
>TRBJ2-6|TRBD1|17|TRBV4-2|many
TGTGCCAGCAGCCAAGATGACAGGGGGGCTGGGGCCAACGTCCTGACTTTC
CASSQDDRGAGANVLTF
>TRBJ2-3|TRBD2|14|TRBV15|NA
TGTGCCACGGGCACTAGCGGGTACACAGATACGCAGTATTTT
CATGTSGYTDTQYF
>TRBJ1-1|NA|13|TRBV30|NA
TGTGCCTGGAGTGGAGGAGGGGACACTGAAGCTTTCTTT
CAWSGGGDTEAFF
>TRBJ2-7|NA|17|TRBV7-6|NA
TGTGCCAGCAGCTTAGAGGCGTTCGGGATGGGGGAGGACGAGCAGTACTTC
CASSLEAFGMGEDEQYF
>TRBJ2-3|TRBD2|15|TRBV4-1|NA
TGCGCCAGCAGCCACGCGGGAGGGATCACAGATACGCAGTATTTT
CASSHAGGITDTQYF
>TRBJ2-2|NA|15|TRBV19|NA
TGTGCCAGTAGTATTTTGGGGGATGATTCCGGGGAGCTGTTTTTT
CASSILGDDSGELFF
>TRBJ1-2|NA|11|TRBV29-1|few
TGCAGCAGCGCGGGGGGTTTCGGCTACACCTTC
CSSAGGFGYTF
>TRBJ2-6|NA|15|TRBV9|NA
TGTGCCAGCAGCGTAGTAGGTGCTGGGGCCAACGTCCTGACTTTC
CASSVVGAGANVLTF
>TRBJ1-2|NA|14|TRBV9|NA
TGTGCCAGCAGCGTAGTCCCAGGGGCCAATGGCTACACCTTC
CASSVVPGANGYTF
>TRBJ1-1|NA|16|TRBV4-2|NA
TGTGCCAGCAGCCAAGATTATTCCAGGAGTAACACTGAAGCTTTCTTT
CASSQDYSRSNTEAFF
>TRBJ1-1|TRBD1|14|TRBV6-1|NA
TGTGCCAGCAGGAAGATGGGACAGAGCTCTGAAGCTTTCTTT
CASRKMGQSSEAFF
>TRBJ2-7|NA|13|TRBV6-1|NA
TGTGCCAGCAGTTCCCTGGGGGGCTACGAGCAGTACTTC
CASSSLGGYEQYF
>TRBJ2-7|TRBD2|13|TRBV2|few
TGTGCCATAACACTAGCGGGAGACTACGAGCAGTACTTC
CAITLAGDYEQYF
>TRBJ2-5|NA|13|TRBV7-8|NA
TGTGCCAGCAGCTCCCCTGCCCAAGAGACCCAGTACTTC
CASSSPAQETQYF
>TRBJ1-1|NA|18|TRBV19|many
TGTGCCAGTAGTTCCCCCCCAGCGGCAGGGCTCATGAACACTGAAGCTTTCTTT
CASSSPPAAGLMNTEAFF
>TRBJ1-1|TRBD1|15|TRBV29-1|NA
TGCAGCGTTCGTGGACAGGCTGGAGTGGCGACTGAAGCTTTCTTT
CSVRGQAGVATEAFF
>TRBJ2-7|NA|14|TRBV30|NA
TGTGCCTGGAGTGTAATCGCAGGGTCCTACGAGCAGTACTTC
CAWSVIAGSYEQYF
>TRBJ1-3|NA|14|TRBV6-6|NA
TGTGCCAGCAGCTCCAACCTCTCTGGAAACACCATATATTTT
CASSSNLSGNTIYF